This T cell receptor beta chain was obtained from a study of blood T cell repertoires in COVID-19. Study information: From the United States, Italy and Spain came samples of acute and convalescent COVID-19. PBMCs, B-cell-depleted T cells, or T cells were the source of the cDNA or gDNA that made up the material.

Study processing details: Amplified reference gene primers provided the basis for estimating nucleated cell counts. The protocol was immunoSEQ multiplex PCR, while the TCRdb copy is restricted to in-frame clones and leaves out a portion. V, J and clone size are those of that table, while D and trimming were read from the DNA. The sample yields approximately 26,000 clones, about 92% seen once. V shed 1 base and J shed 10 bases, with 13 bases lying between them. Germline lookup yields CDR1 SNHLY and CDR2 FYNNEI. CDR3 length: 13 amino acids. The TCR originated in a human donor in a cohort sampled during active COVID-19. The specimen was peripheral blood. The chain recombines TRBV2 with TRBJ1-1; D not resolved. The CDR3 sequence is CASSEVRERGAFF. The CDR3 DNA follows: TGTGCCAGCAGTGAAGTCCGGGAGAGAGGAGCTTTCTTT.